This passage covers 14 T cell receptor beta chains from one sample sequenced in a study of T-cell memory formation after mild COVID-19 (dated by TCRdb to about 2021). The library relied on 5' RACE. Sequencing relied on an Illumina NovaSeq 6000. In TCRdb, the public reads were trimmed at Q25 with fastp and aligned with MiXCR, with productive beta chains retained. For every CDR3 protein sequence, its rows merge into one entry that carries the most common genes and DNA. The sample table contains fewer than 700,000 distinct CDR3 sequences; only one count was recorded for about 20% of them. More than 10% of the sample comes from the top ten. Input material: PBMCs or a T cell subset sorted from them (not recorded which). These receptor sequences come from an adult woman who had mild COVID-19 (a few samples of this study predate the infection). The sample titles of this study are shuffled in the database, so cell type and time point are left out; the donor was told from shared clones.

The CDR3 sequence: CASSLGGKSNQPQHF. The DNA of the CDR3 is TGTGCCAGCAGCTTAGGAGGGAAAAGCAATCAGCCCCAGCATTTT. V gene TRBV7-6 combines with J gene TRBJ1-5; D is ambiguous. Trimming took 1 base from V and 1 from J, leaving 8 bases between them. The CDR3 extends over 15 amino acids. Germline V gives CDR1 SGHVS, CDR2 FNYEAQ.

The V call is TRBV19, the J call TRBJ1-3; no clear D. Trimming removed 5 bases from V and 8 bases from J, with 19 bases in between. CDR3 length equals 15 residues. CDR1 and CDR2 from the germline V gene are LNHDA and SQIVND (reference sequence). The CDR3 sequence is CASSRPGEVDDTIYF. The CDR3 coding sequence is TGTGCCAGTAGTCGGCCGGGCGAGGTTGATGACACCATATATTTT. The whole variable domain, filled in from reference TRBV19 and TRBJ1-3, reads DGGITQSPKYLFRKEGQNVTLSCEQNLNHDAMYWYRQDPGQGLRLIYYSQIVNDFQKGDIAEGYSVSREKKESFPLTVTSAQKNPTAFYLCASSRPGEVDDTIYFGEGSWLTVV.

This chain connects TRBV28 to TRBJ2-1; 12 nucleotides align to TRBD1. V lost 3 bases and J lost 7; bases outside the gene matches: 4. The CDR3 contains 15 residues. Germline-derived CDR1 and CDR2 are MDHEN and SYDVKM. CDR3 nucleotides: TGTGCCAGCAGTTTTTTGGGACAGGGGGCGAATGAGCAGTTCTTC. This codes for CASSFLGQGANEQFF.

V and J are TRBV11-2 and TRBJ2-1, with a tentative D call TRBD2 (6 bases). Trimming removed 0 bases at V and 9 bases at J, with 15 bases between. The CDR3 has 15 residues. Looked up from germline, CDR1 is SGHAT and CDR2 is FQNNGV. The CDR3 DNA is TGTGCCAGCAGCTTAGATCAAATCCGGGGGATTGAGCAGTTCTTC. This sequence encodes CASSLDQIRGIEQFF.

The chain joins TRBV18 to TRBJ2-1; the match to TRBD2 covers 7 bases. This CDR3 spans 14 amino acids. J lost 8 bases, V lost 0 bases, and 4 bases had no gene match. The germline CDR1 and CDR2 sequences are KGHSH and LQKENI. The CDR3 coding sequence is TGTGCCAGCTCACCACCCCCCGGGGGGTATGAGCAGTTCTTC. Its protein product is CASSPPPGGYEQFF.

J is TRBJ2-5 and V is TRBV5-1; unclear D gene. CDR3 length: 16 residues. Trimming left V 5 bases short and J 2 bases short, with 19 bases between. Germline assignment: CDR1 SGHRS and CDR2 YFSETQ. The CDR3: CASRRGPYSGQETQYF. CDR3 in DNA: TGCGCCAGCAGACGCGGTCCGTACTCTGGACAAGAGACCCAGTACTTC.

This clonotype is a singleton in its sample. This sequence joins TRBV20-1 and TRBJ1-1; D unclear. V was pared by 1 base and J by 4 bases, with 16 bases between. This CDR3 region has 15 residues. Germline values: CDR1 DFQATT, CDR2 SNEGSKA (reference sequence). The CDR3 DNA reads TGCAGTGCTAGAGTCTCGGGCGGTGCAGGCACTGAAGCTTTCTTT. It yields the protein CSARVSGGAGTEAFF.

Only one count was recorded for this clonotype. In DNA, the CDR3 is TGCAGTGCTAGGCGACCCAGCGCAGATACGCAGTATTTT. This gives the protein CSARRPSADTQYF. The V call is TRBV20-1, the J call TRBJ2-3; D gene uncertain. Trimming took off 3 bases at V and 4 bases at J, with 11 bases between the two ends. The CDR3 runs to 13 residues. Germline values: CDR1 DFQATT, CDR2 SNEGSKA (reference sequence).

This clonotype was observed a handful of times. This chain uses TRBV28 with TRBJ1-2; D is uncertain. Trimming cost V 5 bases and J 1 base, with 14 bases left between them. Per the germline V gene, CDR1 is MDHEN and CDR2 is SYDVKM. CDR3 length: 15 amino acids. The CDR3 here is CASSPPRSFNYGYTF. The CDR3 DNA reads as TGTGCCAGCAGTCCCCCGCGTAGTTTTAACTATGGCTACACCTTC.

This clonotype was picked up a small number of times. The chain carries TRBV29-1 and TRBJ2-5; 10 bases map to TRBD2. CDR3 size: 14 residues. Germline assignment: CDR1 SQVTM and CDR2 ANQGSEA. V gave up 4 bases and J gave up 3 bases; unmatched junction bases: 5. For the CDR3, the DNA is TGCAGCGTTGGCATTAGCGGGAGGAAAGAGACCCAGTACTTC. Translated: CSVGISGRKETQYF.

V usage is TRBV7-2 and J usage is TRBJ2-3; TRBD1 matches at 11 bases. Germline values: CDR1 SGHTA, CDR2 FQGNSA. The CDR3 runs 15 residues. J was trimmed by 4 bases and V by 5 bases; bases with no gene match: 5. CDR3 sequence: CASSRRDRGADTQYF. In nucleotides, the CDR3 is TGTGCCAGCAGCCGCCGGGACAGGGGGGCAGATACGCAGTATTTT.

This clonotype was seen a handful of times. The gene calls are TRBV29-1 and TRBJ2-6; D gene ambiguous. The CDR3 consists of 15 residues. V lost 0 bases to trimming and J lost 5 bases, with 11 bases between them. CDR1 is SQVTM and CDR2 is ANQGSEA in the germline V gene. This CDR3 is CSVEDNLLRANVLTF. For the CDR3, the DNA is TGCAGCGTTGAAGATAACCTCCTCCGGGCCAACGTCCTGACTTTC.

This clonotype has more than one count but fewer than ten. The chain carries TRBV12-3 or TRBV12-4 and TRBJ2-7; D remains unclear. This CDR3 spans 14 amino acids. V lost 3 bases, J lost 0 bases, and 9 bases lay in between. The CDR3 protein is CASSLEWSSYEQYF. The DNA of the CDR3 is TGTGCCAGCAGTTTGGAGTGGAGCTCCTACGAGCAGTACTTC.

The chain has TRBV30 and TRBJ1-1; unclear D gene. The ends were cut back, 2 bases at V and 4 bases at J, with 11 bases in the middle. The germline V gene has CDR1 GTSNPN and CDR2 SVGIG (reference sequence). The CDR3 runs to 13 residues. This CDR3 is CAWSPTPVTEAFF. CDR3 DNA: TGTGCCTGGAGTCCGACACCGGTCACTGAAGCTTTCTTT. The full variable domain, with the rest looked up from reference TRBV30 and TRBJ1-1, is SQTIHQWPATLVQPVGSPLSLECTVEGTSNPNLYWYRQAAGRGLQLLFYSVGIGQISSEVPQNLSASRPQDRQFILSSKKLLLSDSGFYLCAWSPTPVTEAFFGQGTRLTVV.